This T cell receptor beta chain was sequenced for a study of T cell repertoires in cytomegalovirus infection. As for the study in general: Recently identified HLA-C-restricted CMV epitopes and well-studied HLA-B-restricted CMV epitopes were used by the study.

TCRdb itself ran the reads through MiXCR, one entry per CDR3 protein. This table holds about 900,000 distinct CDR3 sequences, approximately 31% found once. Many counts were recorded for this clonotype. The antigen remains unidentified. Study findings and constraints: Based on cumulative public TCR beta family frequency, carriers of CMV plus the relevant HLA were identified. CMV-specific TCR beta clonotypes restricted by HLA-C dominated the ex vivo response.

This CDR3 has 16 amino acids. Germline CDR1 reads MDHEN; CDR2 reads SYDVKM. Trimming took off 3 bases at V and 1 base at J, with 13 bases between the two ends. Sequencing used cultured CD8+ T cells from PBMCs, obtained from culture after CMV antigen stimulation. The clonotype was recovered from a human donor in good health (CMV status not recorded). Some clones in this sample may be carry-over from other donors' samples. The V and J genes are TRBV28 and TRBJ1-5; D is unresolved. The CDR3 DNA reads TGTGCCAGCAGTTTCGCAAATTACGGAAGCAATCAGCCCCAGCATTTT. It is translated as CASSFANYGSNQPQHF.